This T cell receptor beta chain was captured in a study of blood T cell repertoires in COVID-19. About the research overall: The United States, Italy and Spain supplied acute and convalescent COVID-19 samples. PBMCs, B-cell-depleted T cells, or T cells were the source of the cDNA or gDNA that made up the material.

Trimming took 0 bases from V and 3 from J, leaving 6 bases between them. The CDR3 covers 13 residues. The germline CDR1 and CDR2 sequences are SGHRS and YFSETQ. Authors' data handling: Cell counts per sample came from amplifying reference gene primers. Profiled with immunoSEQ multiplex PCR; TCRdb holds only in-frame clones, not every one. That table furnishes V, J and clone size, whereas the DNA furnished D and trimming. The repertoire holds fewer than 100,000 clones, with 80% to 90% as singletons. The receptor was derived from a man between 60 and 70 years old with acute or convalescent COVID-19. This sequence joins TRBV5-1 and TRBJ1-1, with unresolved D. The sample was peripheral blood. The CDR3: CASSLDIYTEAFF. DNA for the CDR3: TGCGCCAGCAGCTTGGACATATACACTGAAGCTTTCTTT.